The subject of this entry is one TCR beta chain. What it binds is not known. This record comes from a study of siplizumab effects on memory and regulatory T cells. Unstimulated naive, memory, effector memory and TEMRA subsets were also sequenced, drawn from three donor pairs. Germline CDR1 reads MNHEY; CDR2 reads SVGAGI. The CDR3 has 14 residues. After removal of 5 bases from V and 2 bases from J, the junction contained 5 bases not matched to a gene. Assay: immunoSEQ multiplex PCR; the TCRdb copy retains only in-frame clones and omits some. The sample holds tens of thousands of clones; 79% are singletons and the top ten take approximately 0.38%. General study results and limits: Tracing alloreactive clones into unstimulated subsets worked for only a minor fraction of them. The study found that siplizumab significantly reduced alloreactive sequences traceable to unstimulated CD4+ memory cells. For mappable alloreactive CD4+ clones, the mean Treg-derived fraction was about 70% with siplizumab and approximately 26% in controls.

This receptor was obtained from a human donor in good health. What was sequenced was memory CD4+ T cells sorted from blood. The rearrangement links TRBV6-5 to TRBJ1-2; 7 bases agree with TRBD1. Here the CDR3 reads CASSRPGQNYGYTF. CDR3 in DNA: TGTGCCAGCAGTCGACCGGGACAGAACTATGGCTACACCTTC.